A selection of T cell receptor beta chains follows, all from one sample in a study of beta chain features in type 1 diabetes. Assay: immunoSEQ multiplex PCR; the TCRdb copy retains only in-frame clones and omits some. The data hold 200,000 to 250,000 clones, with 15% to 20% observed a single time. The sample was naive CD4+ T cells from blood. These receptors came from a man aged 30 to 39 with type 1 diabetes. Each CDR3 is given with its conserved first and last residue. D genes are given only for firm matches. Clone size is shown for a subset of rows, as once, few, many or a class of expanded clone.

clone size	J gene	D gene	V gene	CDR3 DNA	CDR3 protein
few	TRBJ2-5	TRBD1	TRBV9	TGTGCCAGCAGCGAGAGGACAGGGGGCCGGGAGACCCAGTACTTC	CASSERTGGRETQYF
NA	TRBJ2-1	TRBD2	TRBV18	TGTGCCAGCTCACCACGGGCCGGGACTACCGAACAACGCTCCTACAATGAGCAGTTCTTC	CASSPRAGTTEQRSYNEQFF
few	TRBJ1-3	NA	TRBV9	TGTGCCAGCAGCGTTCAGAGGTCCGGGGACACCATATATTTT	CASSVQRSGDTIYF
few	TRBJ2-1	NA	TRBV14	TGTGCCAGCAGCCAAGGACTTAGCAAAAGGCAGTTCTTC	CASSQGLSKRQFF
NA	TRBJ1-1	NA	TRBV9	TGTGCCAGCAGCGTCGGCAGGAACACTGAAGCTTTCTTT	CASSVGRNTEAFF
NA	TRBJ2-3	NA	TRBV11-3	TGTGCCAGCAGCTCCTCCGGGACAATCACAGATACGCAGTATTTT	CASSSSGTITDTQYF
NA	TRBJ2-7	NA	TRBV7-2	TGTGCCAGCAGCTCCCCTAGGCACGAGCAGTACTTC	CASSSPRHEQYF
NA	TRBJ2-1	NA	TRBV14	TGTGCCAGCAGCCAAGACGGCTTACCGACATACAATGAGCAGTTCTTC	CASSQDGLPTYNEQFF
few	TRBJ2-3	NA	TRBV7-4	TGTGCCAGCAGCTCAGAAGGGGATACGCAGTATTTT	CASSSEGDTQYF
few	TRBJ1-5	NA	TRBV4-1	TGCGCCAGCAGCCAAGAACAGGGAAGTCAGCCCCAGCATTTT	CASSQEQGSQPQHF
few	TRBJ1-1	NA	TRBV20-1	TGCAGTGCCCGAACCCGCACTGAAGCTTTCTTT	CSARTRTEAFF
few	TRBJ2-1	TRBD1	TRBV9	TGTGCCAGCGGGACAGGGTACAATGAGCAGTTCTTC	CASGTGYNEQFF
NA	TRBJ2-3	TRBD2	TRBV27	TGTGCCAGCAGTAGGTGGATAGCGGGAGCAGATACGCAGTATTTT	CASSRWIAGADTQYF
few	TRBJ2-3	NA	TRBV5-1	TGCGCCAGCAGCTTCCAGAGGGATGCAGATACGCAGTATTTT	CASSFQRDADTQYF
few	TRBJ2-5	NA	TRBV28	TGTGCCAGCAGGACCGGAATCAAGGCCCAGTACTTC	CASRTGIKAQYF
NA	TRBJ2-7	NA	TRBV7-2	TGTGCCAGCAGCGCTCAGGAATACGAGCAGTACTTC	CASSAQEYEQYF
NA	TRBJ2-5	TRBD1	TRBV19	TGTGCCAGTAGCCTGGGACAGGCTGAGACCCAGTACTTC	CASSLGQAETQYF
NA	TRBJ2-1	TRBD2	TRBV19	TGTGCCAGTAGACCGGGACTAGCGGGAGTTGGTGAGCAGTTCTTC	CASRPGLAGVGEQFF
NA	TRBJ2-4	TRBD1	TRBV27	TGTGCCAGCAGTTTACGTCGGACAGGGAGTCAAAACATTCAGTACTTC	CASSLRRTGSQNIQYF
NA	TRBJ2-5	NA	TRBV7-2	TGTGCCAGCAGCTTGGGTAAAGAGACCCAGTACTTC	CASSLGKETQYF
few	TRBJ2-1	TRBD2	TRBV29-1	TGCAGCGTTGCCCCGGGACTAGCGGGAGTCAATGAGCAGTTCTTC	CSVAPGLAGVNEQFF
NA	TRBJ2-7	TRBD1	TRBV4-1	TGCGCCCACTTCCCGGGACAGGGTCTGTACGAGCAGTACTTC	CAHFPGQGLYEQYF
few	TRBJ2-1	NA	TRBV27	TGTGCCAGCAGTTTTCGACAGGATCGAAGTCTTGGGCAGTTCTTC	CASSFRQDRSLGQFF
NA	TRBJ2-5	NA	TRBV7-2	TGTGCCAGCAGACGCGGGAAAGAGACCCAGTACTTC	CASRRGKETQYF
NA	TRBJ2-7	TRBD1	TRBV29-1	TGCAGCGTTTCCCGGACAGGGGCCTTCAACGAGCAGTACTTC	CSVSRTGAFNEQYF
NA	TRBJ1-1	NA	TRBV18	TGTGCCAGCTCACCGGCCGGGACAAATGGGGGCACTGAAGCTTTCTTT	CASSPAGTNGGTEAFF
few	TRBJ2-7	NA	TRBV25-1	TGTGCCAGCAGTGAATTTGCATACGAGCAGTACTTC	CASSEFAYEQYF